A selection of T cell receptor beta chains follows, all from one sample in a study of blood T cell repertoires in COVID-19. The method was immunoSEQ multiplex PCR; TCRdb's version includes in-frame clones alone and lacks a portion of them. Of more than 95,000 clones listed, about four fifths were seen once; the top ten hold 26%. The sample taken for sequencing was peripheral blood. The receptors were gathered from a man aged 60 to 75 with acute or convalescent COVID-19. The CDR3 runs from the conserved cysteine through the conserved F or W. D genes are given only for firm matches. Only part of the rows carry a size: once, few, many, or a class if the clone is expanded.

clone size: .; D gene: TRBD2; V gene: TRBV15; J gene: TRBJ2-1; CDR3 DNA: TGTGCCACCAGCAGAGGGTTAGCGGGATCCGTAAATGAGCAGTTCTTC; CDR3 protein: CATSRGLAGSVNEQFF
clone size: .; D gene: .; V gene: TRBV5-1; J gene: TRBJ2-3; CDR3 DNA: TGCGCCAGCAGGGAGGACTTGTATAGCACAGATACGCAGTATTTT; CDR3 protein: CASREDLYSTDTQYF
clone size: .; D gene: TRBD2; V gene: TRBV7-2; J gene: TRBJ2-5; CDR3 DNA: TGTGCCAGCAGCGTTGGACTAGCGGGAGGGCTCCAAGAGACCCAGTACTTC; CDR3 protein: CASSVGLAGGLQETQYF
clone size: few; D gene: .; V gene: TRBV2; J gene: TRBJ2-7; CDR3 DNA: TGTGCCAGCAAGGAGGGGGGGACTGCTTCCTACGAGCAGTACTTC; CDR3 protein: CASKEGGTASYEQYF
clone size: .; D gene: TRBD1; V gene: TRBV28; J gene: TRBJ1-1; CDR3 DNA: TGTGCCAGCATGACTCCGGGACAGGCCCCCAATGAAGCTTTCTTT; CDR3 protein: CASMTPGQAPNEAFF
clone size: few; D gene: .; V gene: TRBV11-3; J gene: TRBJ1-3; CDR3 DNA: TGTGCCAGCAGCTTGGGCGGAAACACCATATATTTT; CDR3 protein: CASSLGGNTIYF
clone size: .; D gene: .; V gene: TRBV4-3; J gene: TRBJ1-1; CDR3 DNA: TGCGCCAGCAGCCAAACAACAGGAACTGAAGCTTTCTTT; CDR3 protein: CASSQTTGTEAFF
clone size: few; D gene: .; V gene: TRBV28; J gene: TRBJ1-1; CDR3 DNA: TGTGCCAGCATTCCAGGTATAAGCTTTCGCACTGAAGCTTTCTTT; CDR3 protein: CASIPGISFRTEAFF
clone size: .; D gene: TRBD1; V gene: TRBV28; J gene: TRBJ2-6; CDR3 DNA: TGTGCCAGCAGTTTATACAGGGGGCCTGGGGCCAACGTCCTGACTTTC; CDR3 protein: CASSLYRGPGANVLTF
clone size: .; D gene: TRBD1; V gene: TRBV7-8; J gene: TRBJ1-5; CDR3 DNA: TGTGCCAGCAGCTTGCCGGGACAGGGGGCCAGGAATCAGCCCCAGCATTTT; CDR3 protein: CASSLPGQGARNQPQHF
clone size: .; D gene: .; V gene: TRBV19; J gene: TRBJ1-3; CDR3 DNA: TGTGCCACCCAGACTGACTCTGGAAACACCATATATTTT; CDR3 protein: CATQTDSGNTIYF
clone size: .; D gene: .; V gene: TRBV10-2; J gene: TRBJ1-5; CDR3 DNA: TGCGCCAGCAGTGAGGTGGCAGGGAATCAGCCCCAGCATTTT; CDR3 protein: CASSEVAGNQPQHF
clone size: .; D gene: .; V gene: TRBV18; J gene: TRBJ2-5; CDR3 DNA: TGTGCCAGCTCACCACTTTTCACCCAGGGCGAGACCCAGTACTTC; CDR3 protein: CASSPLFTQGETQYF
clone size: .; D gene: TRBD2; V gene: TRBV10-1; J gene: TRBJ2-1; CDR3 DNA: TGCGCCAGCAGTGAGAGGCTAGCGGGAAAGAATGAGCAGTTCTTC; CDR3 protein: CASSERLAGKNEQFF
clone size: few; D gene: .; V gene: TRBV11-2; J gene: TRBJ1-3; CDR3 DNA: TGTGCCAGCAGCTTAGCGGGTACTGGAAACACCATATATTTT; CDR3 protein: CASSLAGTGNTIYF
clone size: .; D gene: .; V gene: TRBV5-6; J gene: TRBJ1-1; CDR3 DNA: TGTGCCAGCAGCTTGGATGTGGGGCCCAACTCTCTCAACACTGAAGCTTTCTTT; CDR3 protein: CASSLDVGPNSLNTEAFF
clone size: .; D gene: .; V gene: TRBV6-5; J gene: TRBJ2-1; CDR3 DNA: TGTGCCAGCAGTTACCCCCTCGGGTCTTGGTTCTTC; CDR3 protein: CASSYPLGSWFF
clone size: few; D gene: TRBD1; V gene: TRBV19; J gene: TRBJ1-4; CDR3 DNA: TGTGCCAGTACCCGACAGGGATATGAAAAACTGTTTTTT; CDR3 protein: CASTRQGYEKLFF
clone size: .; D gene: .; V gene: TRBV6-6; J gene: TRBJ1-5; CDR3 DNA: TGTGCCAGCAGGCCAGATAGCAATCAGCCCCAGCATTTT; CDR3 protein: CASRPDSNQPQHF
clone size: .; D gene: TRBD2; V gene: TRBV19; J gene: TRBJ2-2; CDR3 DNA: TGTGCCAGTAATATCCGAGGACTAGAAGCCGGGGAGCTGTTTTTT; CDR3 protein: CASNIRGLEAGELFF
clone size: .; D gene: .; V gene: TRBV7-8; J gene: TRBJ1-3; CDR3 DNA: TGTGCCAGCACCGTGGACAGAATCGGAAACACCATATATTTT; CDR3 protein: CASTVDRIGNTIYF
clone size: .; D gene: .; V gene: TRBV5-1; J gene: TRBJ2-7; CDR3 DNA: TGCGCCAGCAGCTCCGACAGGCCTTCACGCGAGCAGTACTTC; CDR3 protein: CASSSDRPSREQYF
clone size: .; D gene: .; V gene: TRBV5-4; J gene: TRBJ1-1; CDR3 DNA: TGTGCCAGCAGCTTGGGACAGGAGAACACTGAAGCTTTCTTT; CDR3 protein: CASSLGQENTEAFF
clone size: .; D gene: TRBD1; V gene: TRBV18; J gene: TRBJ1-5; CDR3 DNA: TGTGCCAGCTCACCTTCTCAGGGGGATCAGCCCCAGCATTTT; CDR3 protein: CASSPSQGDQPQHF
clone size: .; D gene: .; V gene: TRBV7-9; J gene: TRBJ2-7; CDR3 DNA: TGTGCCAGCAGCCACATCGGGTGTTCCTACGAGCAGTACTTC; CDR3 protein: CASSHIGCSYEQYF
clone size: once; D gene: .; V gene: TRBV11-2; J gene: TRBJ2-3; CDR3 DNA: TGTGCCAGCGGCCTGGGGGCTCCCACAGATACGCAGTATTTT; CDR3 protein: CASGLGAPTDTQYF
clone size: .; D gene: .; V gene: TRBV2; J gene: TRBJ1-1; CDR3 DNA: TGTGCCAGCAGTGTGGTGGGTGTGGGGAGGACTGAAGCTTTCTTT; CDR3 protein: CASSVVGVGRTEAFF
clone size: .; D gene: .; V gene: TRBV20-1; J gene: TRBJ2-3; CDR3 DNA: TGCAGTGCTTCTTTCGATACGCAGTATTTT; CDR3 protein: CSASFDTQYF
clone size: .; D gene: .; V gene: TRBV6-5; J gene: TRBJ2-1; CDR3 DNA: TGTGCCAGCAGTTACAGATCCGGGATTCAGTTCTTC; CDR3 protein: CASSYRSGIQFF
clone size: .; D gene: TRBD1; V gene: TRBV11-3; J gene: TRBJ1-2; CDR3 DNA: TGTGCCAGCAGCGGACAGGGGGAGCTTTTAGGCTACACCTTC; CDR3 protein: CASSGQGELLGYTF
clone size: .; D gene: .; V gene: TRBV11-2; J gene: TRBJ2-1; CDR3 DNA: TGTGCCAGCAGCTTAGACTCTAGCAGTGGTGAGCAGTTCTTC; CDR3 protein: CASSLDSSSGEQFF
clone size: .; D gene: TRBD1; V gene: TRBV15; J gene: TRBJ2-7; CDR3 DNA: TGTGCCACCAGCACCGGAGGAGGCACAGGGGGCTCCGAGCAGTACTTC; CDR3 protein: CATSTGGGTGGSEQYF
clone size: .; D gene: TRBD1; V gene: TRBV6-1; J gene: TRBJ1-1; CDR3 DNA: TGTGCCAGCAGTGAATTTGACAGGGGGCTTGAAGCTTTCTTT; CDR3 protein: CASSEFDRGLEAFF
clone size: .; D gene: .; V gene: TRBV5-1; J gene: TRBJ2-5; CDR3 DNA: TGCGCCAGCAGCTTGAGACCCAGGGAGGAATGGTTAGAGACCCAGTACTTC; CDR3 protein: CASSLRPREEWLETQYF
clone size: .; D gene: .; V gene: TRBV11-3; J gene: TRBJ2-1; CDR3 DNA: TGTGCCAGCAGCTTAGATCGGGGGAGCTCCTACAATGAGCAGTTCTTC; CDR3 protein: CASSLDRGSSYNEQFF
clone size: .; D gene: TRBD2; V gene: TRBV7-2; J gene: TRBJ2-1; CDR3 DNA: TGTGCCAGCAGGTGGACTAGCGGGGGCCACAATGAGCAGTTCTTC; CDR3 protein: CASRWTSGGHNEQFF
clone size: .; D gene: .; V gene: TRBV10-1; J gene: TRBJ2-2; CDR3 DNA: TGCGCCAGCGGCGTAGCGGAAACGAACACCGGGGAGCTGTTTTTT; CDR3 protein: CASGVAETNTGELFF
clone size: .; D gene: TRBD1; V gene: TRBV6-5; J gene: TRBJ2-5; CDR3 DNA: TGTGCCAGCAGCCAGACAGGGGGGGGTGAGACCCAGTACTTC; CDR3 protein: CASSQTGGGETQYF
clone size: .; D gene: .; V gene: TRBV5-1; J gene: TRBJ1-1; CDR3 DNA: TGCGCCAGCAGCTTACAGTCTCCAGGCGAGGAAGCTTTCTTT; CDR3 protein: CASSLQSPGEEAFF
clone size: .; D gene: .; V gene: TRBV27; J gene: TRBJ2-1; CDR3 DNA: TGTGCCAGCAGTCCCAGAAGTACCTCCTACAATGAGCAGTTCTTC; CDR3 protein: CASSPRSTSYNEQFF
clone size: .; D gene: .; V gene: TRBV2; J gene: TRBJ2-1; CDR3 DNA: TGTGCCAGCAGGCCGACTAGTTACAATGAGCAGTTCTTC; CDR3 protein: CASRPTSYNEQFF
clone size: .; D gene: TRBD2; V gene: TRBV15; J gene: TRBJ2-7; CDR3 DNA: TGTGCCACCAGCAGAGAGAGTGTGGCTAGCGGGTATTACGAGCAGTACTTC; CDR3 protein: CATSRESVASGYYEQYF
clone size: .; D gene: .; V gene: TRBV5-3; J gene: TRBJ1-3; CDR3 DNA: TGTGCCAGACTGGGAAGGGGTAAAGCAAACACCATATATTTT; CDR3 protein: CARLGRGKANTIYF
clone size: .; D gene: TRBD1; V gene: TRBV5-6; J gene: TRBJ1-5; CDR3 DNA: TGTGCCAGCAGCTACCGCAGGGGGCCGGATCAGCCCCAGCATTTT; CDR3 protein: CASSYRRGPDQPQHF
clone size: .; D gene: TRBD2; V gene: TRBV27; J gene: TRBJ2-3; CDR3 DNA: TGTGCCACCTCGGGCTTCAGCGGGAGGTGGGAAGATACGCAGTATTTT; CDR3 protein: CATSGFSGRWEDTQYF
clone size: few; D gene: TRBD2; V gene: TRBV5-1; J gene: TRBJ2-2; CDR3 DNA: TGCGCCAGCAGCTCAGGACTAGCGGGAGTTGGCACCGGGGAGCTGTTTTTT; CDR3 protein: CASSSGLAGVGTGELFF
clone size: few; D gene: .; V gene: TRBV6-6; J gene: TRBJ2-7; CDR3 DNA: TGTGCCAGCAGTTCCGACTCCGAGCAGTACTTC; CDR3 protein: CASSSDSEQYF
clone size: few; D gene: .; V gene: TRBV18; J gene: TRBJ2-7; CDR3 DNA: TGTGCCAGCTCACCAGGGGGCGACGAGCAGTACTTC; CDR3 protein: CASSPGGDEQYF
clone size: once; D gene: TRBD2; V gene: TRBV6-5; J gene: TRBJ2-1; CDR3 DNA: TGTGCCAGCACTCATAGCGGGAGCTCCTACAATGAGCAGTTCTTC; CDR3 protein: CASTHSGSSYNEQFF
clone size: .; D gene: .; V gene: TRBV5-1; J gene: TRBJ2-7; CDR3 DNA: TGCGCCAGCAGCTTATGGACAGAAGTTAACGAGCAGTACTTC; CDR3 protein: CASSLWTEVNEQYF
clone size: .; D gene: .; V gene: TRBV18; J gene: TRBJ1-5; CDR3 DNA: TGTGCCAGCTCACCACCTATCACAAGTTATAGCAATCAGCCCCAGCATTTT; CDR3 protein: CASSPPITSYSNQPQHF
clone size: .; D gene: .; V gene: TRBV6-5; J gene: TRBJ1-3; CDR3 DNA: TGTGCCAGCACGGCTTCAGGAGGCGGAAACACCATATATTTT; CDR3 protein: CASTASGGGNTIYF
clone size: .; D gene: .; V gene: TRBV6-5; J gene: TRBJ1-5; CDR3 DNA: TGTGCCAGCAGTCCCGGGAGTCAGAGATCGGCCCAGCATTTT; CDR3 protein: CASSPGSQRSAQHF
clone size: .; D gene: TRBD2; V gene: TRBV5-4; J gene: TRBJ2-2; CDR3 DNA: TGTGCCAGCAGCTACAAGGTCGGGGGGTACACCGGGGAGCTGTTTTTT; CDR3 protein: CASSYKVGGYTGELFF
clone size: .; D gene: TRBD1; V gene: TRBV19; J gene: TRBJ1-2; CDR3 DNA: TGTGCCAGTAGTAGAACCGGGACAGGGTCTGGCTACACCTTC; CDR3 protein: CASSRTGTGSGYTF
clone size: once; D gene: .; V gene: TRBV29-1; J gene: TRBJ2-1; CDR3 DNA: TGCAGCGTCACAGGGTTTCCTAATGAGCAGTTCTTC; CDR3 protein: CSVTGFPNEQFF
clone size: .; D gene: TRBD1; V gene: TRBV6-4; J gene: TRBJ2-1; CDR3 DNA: TGTGCCAGCAGTGACACGAACAAGGACAGGGTAAAGCAGTTCTTC; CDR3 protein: CASSDTNKDRVKQFF
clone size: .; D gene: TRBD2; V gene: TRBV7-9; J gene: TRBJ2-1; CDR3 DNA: TGTGCCAGCAGCTTAAACGGACTAGCGGGAGCGGGTGAGCAGTTCTTC; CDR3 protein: CASSLNGLAGAGEQFF
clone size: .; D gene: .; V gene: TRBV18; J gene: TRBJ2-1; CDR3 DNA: TGTGCCAGCTCACCACCAGACACCTACAATGAGCAGTTCTTC; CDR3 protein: CASSPPDTYNEQFF
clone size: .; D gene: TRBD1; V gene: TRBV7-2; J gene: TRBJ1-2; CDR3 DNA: TGTGCCAGCAGCTTAGTTTCAGGGGGTGGCTATGGCTACACCTTC; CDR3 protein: CASSLVSGGGYGYTF